This is a list of T cell receptor beta chains from one sample in a study of blood T cell repertoires in COVID-19. Only in-frame clones appear in the TCRdb table, and some are missing; sequencing was by immunoSEQ multiplex PCR. This table has around 170,000 clones, about 88% appearing once. The sample comprised peripheral blood. These receptors were collected from a woman in her thirties with active or convalescent COVID-19. CDR3s include the opening cysteine and the closing phenylalanine or tryptophan. The order of the fields is CDR3 length, clone size, V gene, D gene, J gene, CDR3 protein, CDR3 DNA. D genes are given only for firm matches. Clone size, where shown, is once, few, many, or a class for clones that have expanded.

12	.	TRBV9	.	TRBJ1-1	CATPGDNTEAFF	TGTGCCACCCCGGGGGACAACACTGAAGCTTTCTTT
12	few	TRBV10-3	.	TRBJ1-5	CAISDPDQPQHF	TGTGCCATCAGTGACCCAGATCAGCCCCAGCATTTT
12	.	TRBV7-2	.	TRBJ2-7	CASSFRSYEQYF	TGTGCCAGCAGCTTCAGGTCCTACGAGCAGTACTTC
17	few	TRBV11-3	TRBD2	TRBJ2-3	CASHYPIPSGITDTQYF	TGTGCCAGCCACTATCCCATCCCTAGCGGGATCACAGATACGCAGTATTTT
15	.	TRBV27	TRBD1	TRBJ1-5	CASSLGTGGSQPQHF	TGTGCCAGCAGTTTGGGGACAGGGGGGAGTCAGCCCCAGCATTTT
15	.	TRBV5-1	.	TRBJ2-3	CASSLDQRSTDTQYF	TGCGCCAGCAGCTTGGACCAGCGGAGCACAGATACGCAGTATTTT
16	.	TRBV11-3	TRBD2	TRBJ2-2	CASSSREGKNTGELFF	TGTGCCAGCAGCTCGAGGGAGGGGAAGAACACCGGGGAGCTGTTTTTT
16	.	TRBV9	TRBD2	TRBJ2-1	CASRLAGTSPYNEQFF	TGTGCCAGCCGCCTAGCGGGGACATCCCCCTACAATGAGCAGTTCTTC
16	.	TRBV19	.	TRBJ2-3	CASSTSGQRGTDTQYF	TGTGCCAGTAGTACATCCGGCCAGCGGGGCACAGATACGCAGTATTTT
15	.	TRBV19	.	TRBJ1-1	CASSMVGGMNTEAFF	TGTGCCAGTAGTATGGTGGGGGGAATGAACACTGAAGCTTTCTTT
14	.	TRBV19	.	TRBJ1-1	CASTQGVRNTEAFF	TGTGCCAGTACACAGGGAGTGAGGAACACTGAAGCTTTCTTT
14	once	TRBV7-2	.	TRBJ2-7	CASSPSGYTYEQYF	TGTGCCAGCAGCCCGAGCGGTTATACCTACGAGCAGTACTTC
16	once	TRBV5-6	TRBD1	TRBJ1-1	CASSQRTGRRYTEAFF	TGTGCCAGCAGTCAACGGACAGGGCGGAGGTACACTGAAGCTTTCTTT
16	.	TRBV18	.	TRBJ1-5	CASSTAMAGGNQPQHF	TGTGCCAGCTCAACAGCAATGGCGGGGGGCAATCAGCCCCAGCATTTT
15	.	TRBV6-6	.	TRBJ1-1	CASSHAGGLNTEAFF	TGTGCCAGCAGTCATGCGGGGGGGCTGAACACTGAAGCTTTCTTT
15	.	TRBV4-1	TRBD1	TRBJ2-7	CASSQDGQGSYEQYF	TGCGCCAGCAGCCAAGATGGACAGGGATCCTACGAGCAGTACTTC
15	.	TRBV4-2	TRBD1	TRBJ1-1	CASSQDQGGNTEAFF	TGTGCCAGCAGCCAAGACCAGGGGGGGAACACTGAAGCTTTCTTT
11	.	TRBV20-1	.	TRBJ2-7	CSAPAFREQYF	TGCAGTGCTCCCGCATTCCGGGAGCAGTACTTC
17	.	TRBV5-1	TRBD1	TRBJ1-2	CASSLGHRGPVADGYTF	TGCGCCAGCAGCTTGGGGCACAGGGGCCCCGTGGCAGATGGCTACACCTTC
13	.	TRBV12-3/TRBV12-4	.	TRBJ2-5	CASSLGQQETQYF	TGTGCCAGCAGTTTAGGCCAGCAAGAGACCCAGTACTTC
16	.	TRBV11-3	.	TRBJ1-1	CASSPLGVGGNTEAFF	TGTGCCAGCAGCCCCCTAGGAGTCGGGGGGAACACTGAAGCTTTCTTT
16	.	TRBV24-1	.	TRBJ2-7	CATSSQGYLSSYEQYF	TGTGCCACCAGTTCCCAGGGGTACTTAAGCTCCTACGAGCAGTACTTC
17	.	TRBV5-1	.	TRBJ2-6	CASSLDSRGPGANVLTF	TGCGCCAGCAGCTTAGACAGTAGGGGCCCTGGGGCCAACGTCCTGACTTTC
14	.	TRBV10-1	.	TRBJ1-1	CASSEEQTNTEAFF	TGCGCCAGCAGTGAAGAACAGACCAACACTGAAGCTTTCTTT
14	.	TRBV9	TRBD1	TRBJ1-1	CASSGIQGDTEAFF	TGTGCCAGCAGCGGAATACAGGGGGACACTGAAGCTTTCTTT
14	.	TRBV30	.	TRBJ1-6	CAWSGGQYNSPLHF	TGTGCCTGGAGTGGAGGGCAGTATAATTCACCCCTCCACTTT
14	.	TRBV5-1	.	TRBJ2-7	CASSLTGQEGEQYF	TGCGCCAGCAGCTTGACAGGGCAAGAGGGCGAGCAGTACTTC
14	.	TRBV27	TRBD1	TRBJ2-3	CASSKTGTTDTQYF	TGTGCCAGTAGTAAGACAGGGACCACAGATACGCAGTATTTT
19	.	TRBV7-9	TRBD1	TRBJ1-4	CASSLDPGQGGSTNEKLFF	TGTGCCAGCAGCTTAGACCCGGGACAGGGAGGCTCAACTAATGAAAAACTGTTTTTT
15	.	TRBV11-2	.	TRBJ1-5	CASSIDGGGGQPQHF	TGTGCCAGCAGCATCGATGGCGGGGGAGGTCAGCCCCAGCATTTT
16	.	TRBV5-6	TRBD1	TRBJ1-5	CASSLALTGGYQPQHF	TGTGCCAGCAGCTTGGCCTTGACAGGGGGCTATCAGCCCCAGCATTTT
13	.	TRBV19	.	TRBJ1-1	CASSMASWTEAFF	TGTGCCAGTAGTATGGCCTCCTGGACTGAAGCTTTCTTT
13	once	TRBV10-3	.	TRBJ1-5	CAISTISNQPQHF	TGTGCCATCAGCACAATTAGCAATCAGCCCCAGCATTTT
12	.	TRBV19	.	TRBJ1-1	CASNPGYTEAFF	TGTGCCAGTAACCCCGGTTACACTGAAGCTTTCTTT
15	.	TRBV7-9	.	TRBJ2-7	CASSVSGTQTYEQYF	TGTGCCAGCAGCGTATCTGGGACACAGACCTACGAGCAGTACTTC
11	.	TRBV6-5	.	TRBJ1-1	CASITNTEAFF	TGTGCCAGCATAACAAACACTGAAGCTTTCTTT
17	.	TRBV28	TRBD1	TRBJ1-6	CANSQPDRDTYNSPLHF	TGTGCCAACAGCCAACCCGACAGGGATACTTATAATTCACCCCTCCACTTT
16	once	TRBV27	TRBD1	TRBJ1-3	CASSPRDRGTGNTIYF	TGTGCCAGCAGTCCCCGGGACAGGGGTACTGGAAACACCATATATTTT
17	.	TRBV14	TRBD2	TRBJ2-1	CASSQDVLAGGYNEQFF	TGTGCCAGCAGCCAAGATGTCCTAGCGGGAGGCTACAATGAGCAGTTCTTC
14	.	TRBV30	.	TRBJ1-1	CAWSVPGFGTEAFF	TGTGCCTGGAGTGTCCCAGGGTTCGGTACTGAAGCTTTCTTT
18	.	TRBV9	TRBD1	TRBJ1-1	CASSVERGQGVVNTEAFF	TGTGCCAGCAGCGTAGAGCGAGGACAGGGGGTGGTGAACACTGAAGCTTTCTTT
12	.	TRBV7-9	.	TRBJ1-1	CASSLSGTEAFF	TGTGCCAGCAGCTTATCAGGGACTGAAGCTTTCTTT
18	.	TRBV5-6	TRBD1	TRBJ2-2	CASSPTEVDRGGTGELFF	TGTGCCAGCAGCCCCACCGAAGTTGACAGGGGTGGCACCGGGGAGCTGTTTTTT
14	few	TRBV27	.	TRBJ1-1	CASSLRQMNTEAFF	TGTGCCAGCAGTCTCAGGCAGATGAACACTGAAGCTTTCTTT
12	few	TRBV12-5	.	TRBJ2-5	CASGMGEETQYF	TGTGCTAGTGGGATGGGCGAAGAGACCCAGTACTTC
15	.	TRBV2	.	TRBJ2-3	CASSATSLRTDTQYF	TGTGCCAGCAGCGCGACTAGTCTACGCACAGATACGCAGTATTTT
13	.	TRBV28	TRBD2	TRBJ2-7	CASQTSGTYEQYF	TGTGCCAGTCAGACTAGCGGCACCTACGAGCAGTACTTC
15	once	TRBV3-1/TRBV3-2	TRBD1	TRBJ1-1	CASSPGPDRDTEAFF	TGTGCCAGCAGCCCAGGACCTGACAGGGACACTGAAGCTTTCTTT
19	.	TRBV28	.	TRBJ2-1	CASGEGQVYGLAYYNEQFF	TGTGCCAGCGGGGAGGGACAGGTCTACGGACTAGCGTATTACAATGAGCAGTTCTTC
15	.	TRBV27	TRBD1	TRBJ2-7	CASSLSGTGYYEQYF	TGTGCCAGCAGTTTATCCGGGACAGGGTACTACGAGCAGTACTTC
14	.	TRBV27	.	TRBJ1-2	CASSPDDRRYGYTF	TGTGCCAGCAGTCCAGACGACAGGCGGTATGGCTACACCTTC
15	.	TRBV5-4	.	TRBJ1-2	CASSLSSRDFDGYTF	TGTGCCAGCAGCTTGTCTTCCCGGGATTTTGATGGCTACACCTTC
15	.	TRBV7-9	.	TRBJ2-2	CASPRVGGYTGELFF	TGTGCCAGCCCCCGGGTTGGGGGCTACACCGGGGAGCTGTTTTTT
18	.	TRBV4-1	.	TRBJ1-5	CASSQGKGAEISNQPQHF	TGCGCCAGCAGCCAAGGAAAAGGAGCCGAAATTAGCAATCAGCCCCAGCATTTT
15	.	TRBV2	.	TRBJ1-2	CASRSGPLPNYGYTF	TGTGCCAGCAGATCTGGGCCTCTCCCAAACTATGGCTACACCTTC
16	.	TRBV9	TRBD2	TRBJ2-1	CASSAQPSGGDDEQFF	TGTGCCAGCAGCGCTCAACCTAGCGGGGGGGATGATGAGCAGTTCTTC
14	.	TRBV10-3	TRBD1	TRBJ1-1	CAISVGQGSTEAFF	TGTGCCATCAGTGTGGGACAGGGAAGCACTGAAGCTTTCTTT